The subject of this entry is one T cell receptor beta chain. The data belong to a study of blood T cell repertoires in COVID-19. Background on the study: COVID-19 samples collected from the United States, Italy and Spain covered acute and convalescent phases.

Germline V gene lookup returns CDR1 SNHLY and CDR2 FYNNEI. The V end lost 3 bases, the J end lost 8 bases, and 17 bases lay between the germline ends. This CDR3 has 14 amino acids. Produced via immunoSEQ multiplex PCR; TCRdb's table is partial and in-frame only. This sample carries about 250,000 clones, almost 85% of them seen once, and the ten largest clones take roughly 4.6%. This TCR came from a man aged 50-59 years with active or convalescent COVID-19. The J gene is TRBJ2-7, the V gene TRBV2; D possibly corresponds to TRBD1 (5 bases). Sequences were obtained from peripheral blood. The CDR3 region is CASSEQQPQGQQYF. In nucleotides, the CDR3 is TGTGCCAGCAGTGAGCAACAGCCCCAGGGCCAGCAGTACTTC. Full variable domain (rest looked up from reference TRBV2 and TRBJ2-7): EPEVTQTPSHQVTQMGQEVILRCVPISNHLYFYWYRQILGQKVEFLVSFYNNEISEKSEIFDDQFSVERPDGSNFTLKIRSTKLEDSAMYFCASSEQQPQGQQYFGPGTRLTVT.